These T cell receptor beta chains were read from a single sample in a study of CXCR3-negative and CXCR3-positive naive CD8 T cells. Reprocessing the 5' RACE reads, TCRdb reports a single entry for every CDR3 protein and omits DNA. Its listing shows about 7,400 distinct CDR3 sequences. The sample consisted of naive CXCR3- CD8+ T cells from blood. The receptors shown here come from a human donor in good health. Some clones in this sample may be carry-over from other donors' samples. Both conserved end residues are part of each CDR3. Not every row has a clone size; where given, it reads once, few, many or a size class.

J	size	V	CDR3
TRBJ2-1	medium-sized	TRBV18	CASSPGSGGNNEQFF
TRBJ1-1	medium-sized	TRBV5-1	CASSLFWEGANPADTEAFF
TRBJ2-2	.	TRBV5-1	CASSLASDSPNTGELFF
TRBJ2-7	medium-sized	TRBV2	CASSEGGAGPVYEQYF
TRBJ2-7	medium-sized	TRBV2	CASSEPGQGTYEQYF
TRBJ2-3	medium-sized	TRBV7-9	CASSPTITDTQYF
TRBJ2-2	.	TRBV11-2	CASSFFRENTGELFF
TRBJ1-4	.	TRBV29-1	CSVVGESAELFF
TRBJ2-7	.	TRBV29-1	CSAEGLSYEQYF
TRBJ2-7	.	TRBV5-1	CASSLADRGTGVYEQYF
TRBJ2-2	medium-sized	TRBV10-3	CAAANTGELFF
TRBJ2-1	.	TRBV6-4	CASSDLAGANEQFF
TRBJ2-3	.	TRBV29-1	CSVLAIEVSDTQYF
TRBJ2-1	.	TRBV6-5	CAVKGLAGGFNEQFF
TRBJ1-1	.	TRBV18	CASSPPNRDTEAFF
TRBJ1-1	.	TRBV20-1	CSAREASEAFF
TRBJ2-2	.	TRBV2	CASSAGGNLPGELFF
TRBJ2-6	medium-sized	TRBV7-9	CASSFTPGQGPSGANVLTF
TRBJ2-7	.	TRBV14	CASSSSGTPYEQYF
TRBJ2-5	medium-sized	TRBV7-9	CASSVTSEAGETQYF
TRBJ2-1	.	TRBV7-9	CASSLFGNEQFF
TRBJ2-7	.	TRBV20-1	CSARDLAGGNYEQYF
TRBJ1-1	.	TRBV6-5	CASSYSSSGNTEAFF
TRBJ2-3	medium-sized	TRBV20-1	CSARDLASGGRSTDTQYF
TRBJ2-7	.	TRBV28	CASGDGKSYEQYF
TRBJ2-7	.	TRBV2	CASSNPRQTPYEQYF
TRBJ2-7	.	TRBV29-1	CSVEWDRGSYEQYF
TRBJ1-1	.	TRBV29-1	CSVEKVMNTEAFF
TRBJ1-1	.	TRBV4-2	CASSQETGSMNTEAFF
TRBJ2-3	medium-sized	TRBV29-1	CSVRGGSALTDTQYF
TRBJ2-7	.	TRBV28	CASIARGLAGGYEQNF
TRBJ2-7	medium-sized	TRBV6-2/TRBV6-3	CASSYPQEQYF
TRBJ2-3	.	TRBV28	CASSFPRDRENDTDTQYF
TRBJ2-1	medium-sized	TRBV21-1	CASSKAMRGERSPYNEQFF
TRBJ2-2	medium-sized	TRBV27	CASRILRDRTNTGELFF
TRBJ2-3	.	TRBV11-2	CASSAGLAGSTDTQYF
TRBJ2-1	.	TRBV11-2	CASRLGNEQFF
TRBJ1-1	.	TRBV29-1	CSVGTDMNTEAFF
TRBJ2-2	large	TRBV14	CASSQLSGDITVGELFF
TRBJ1-1	.	TRBV29-1	CSVDTERSTEAFF
TRBJ2-5	medium-sized	TRBV7-2	CASSPNSGGGETQYF
TRBJ2-7	.	TRBV29-1	CSARDNYEQYF
TRBJ1-2	.	TRBV29-1	CSVEDRGGYTF
TRBJ2-3	medium-sized	TRBV7-3	CASSSGLAGTDTQYF
TRBJ1-2	.	TRBV28	CASSQDRAPSTF
TRBJ1-1	.	TRBV4-1	CASSQEDRFNTEAFF
TRBJ2-6	.	TRBV9	CASSVKSGSGANVLTF
TRBJ2-3	.	TRBV6-5	CARSYSPEIGQGVSTDTQYF
TRBJ2-7	medium-sized	TRBV7-9	CASSLESYEQYF
TRBJ2-5	.	TRBV5-4	CASSQRMGETQYF
TRBJ1-1	.	TRBV29-1	CSHSDGHTEAFF
TRBJ2-7	medium-sized	TRBV5-1	CASSSWTVFGDEQYF